These 9 T cell receptor beta chains came from one sample sequenced in a study of monozygotic twins with inflammatory bowel disease. From the 5' RACE reads, TCRdb lists one entry per CDR3 protein and no DNA. Seen in this sample are 350,000 to 400,000 distinct CDR3 sequences; the ten most common clones hold 2.6%. Specimen: blood. Receptors were obtained from a human donor with ulcerative colitis or Crohn's disease, or a healthy co-twin of an affected twin (not recorded which).

V usage is TRBV7-2 and J usage is TRBJ2-1. The CDR3 is 15 amino acids. From germline, CDR1 is SGHTA and CDR2 FQGNSA. The CDR3 sequence: CASSEDVSSYNEQFF.

This sequence joins TRBV18 and TRBJ1-1; the D call from TCRdb, TRBD1, cannot be confirmed without DNA. The germline gives CDR1 KGHSH, CDR2 LQKENI. The CDR3 loop spans 20 amino acids. This CDR3 is CASSPLLLRGQTLMNTEAFF.

The chain recombines TRBV5-4 with TRBJ1-2; TCRdb's D call, TRBD1, is unchecked because there is no DNA. Per germline, CDR1 SGHNT and CDR2 YYREEE (reference sequence). CDR3 length: 15 residues. CDR3 protein: CASTPANAPANGYTF.

The CDR3 reads CASSLGTASAYNSPLHF. This chain uses TRBV5-1 with TRBJ1-6; no DNA is available, so the TRBD1 call from TCRdb remains unchecked. CDR1 SGHRS and CDR2 YFSETQ come from the germline V gene. This CDR3 comprises 17 residues.

The chain joins TRBV3-1 to TRBJ1-2. The CDR3 runs 15 residues. Germline V gene data show CDR1 as LGHDT and CDR2 as YNNKEL (reference sequence). The CDR3 protein is CASSREVAENYGYTF.

The CDR3 protein is CASSIEGVSSTDTQYF. The chain employs TRBV19 and TRBJ2-3. CDR1 is LNHDA, CDR2 SQIVND, per germline (reference sequence). The CDR3 loop spans 16 amino acids.

This chain links TRBV18 with TRBJ2-1; TCRdb gives TRBD2 as the D gene, but with no DNA this cannot be confirmed. The CDR3 runs 16 residues. Germline lookup yields CDR1 KGHSH and CDR2 LQKENI. CDR3: CASSRELAGGNNEQFF.

The V gene is TRBV4-1, the J gene TRBJ2-7. CDR3 size: 14 residues. Germline loops: CDR1 MGHRA, CDR2 YSYEKL. This chain's CDR3 is CASSLQQITYEQYF.

The J gene is TRBJ2-2, the V gene TRBV5-1. Germline V gives CDR1 SGHRS, CDR2 YFSETQ. The length of the CDR3 is 15 residues. The CDR3 is CASSLALIDTGELFF.